This is a list of T cell receptor beta chains from one sample in a study of T cell repertoires in cytomegalovirus infection. TCRdb analysed the reads with MiXCR anew, one entry per CDR3 protein. The repertoire holds some 270,000 distinct CDR3 sequences, with about 17% as singletons. Material: CD8+ T cells from PBMCs. These receptors were obtained from a human donor in good health (CMV status not recorded). Some clones in this sample may be carry-over from other donors' samples. Each CDR3 is given with its conserved first and last residue. Each record gives: V gene, CDR3 protein.

>TRBV7-6
CASSQRGDNEQFF
>TRBV23-1
CASGLGTGSSNEQYF
>TRBV6-1
CASTPGGLQIEADTQYF
>TRBV12-5
CASGLSGGLRNQPQHF
>TRBV7-9
CASSSTGVSYNEQFF
>TRBV4-1
CASSLEGKVNQPQHF
>TRBV6-6
CASSFKLGQVAEQYF
>TRBV13
CASSNGGGAEAFF
>TRBV6-2/TRBV6-3
CASSEGRAAAEAFF
>TRBV7-9
CASSWRQGARTGELFF
>TRBV7-8
CASSRSLREKLFF
>TRBV3-1
CASSQDLGQGTLDEQFF
>TRBV20-1
CSLAGGNGGELFF
>TRBV7-2
CASSLEGLNTEAFF
>TRBV7-9
CASSLRGDYNEKLFF
>TRBV28
CASREAAGVTSGGNTIYF
>TRBV14
CASSQDSLPARSEQFF
>TRBV2
CASTPGDEQYF
>TRBV4-1
CASSLTLGQTYEQYF
>TRBV5-4
CASSFRQGRTGELFF
>TRBV7-8
CASSSPGKETQYF
>TRBV7-8
CASSPPTRNRETQYF
>TRBV27
CASSLGTGETDTQYF
>TRBV29-1
CSVEGTGHGEQFF
>TRBV2
CASSEAWGAHQETQYF
>TRBV25-1
CASSEWRAGGTDTQYF
>TRBV7-7
CAGGRGTGELFF
>TRBV6-2/TRBV6-3
CASSYPVWSRAGELFF
>TRBV29-1
CSVEDLGEQYF